This T cell receptor beta chain was retrieved from a study of cytomegalovirus exposure and HLA in healthy donors. Assay: immunoSEQ multiplex PCR; the TCRdb copy retains only in-frame clones and omits some. The sample shows about 120,000 clones, roughly 88% of them seen only once. A roughly 120-subject validation cohort, separate from the approximately 610-subject first cohort, supplied the donors. This clone showed up just a few times. Trimming removed 6 bases from V and 6 bases from J; junction bases left unmatched: 9. The CDR3 runs 13 residues. Germline V CDR1 and CDR2: SQVTM, ANQGSEA. The sequence was collected from a woman younger than 30 in good health and CMV-seropositive. The V call is TRBV29-1, the J call TRBJ2-3, with TRBD1 matching 7 bases. The material sequenced was PBMCs. The DNA of the CDR3 is TGCAGCGTCACAGGGGTTAGGTCGGATACGCAGTATTTT. It is translated as CSVTGVRSDTQYF.